The next 2 T cell receptor beta chains were all read from a single sample in a study of blood T cell repertoires in COVID-19. Some clones are missing from TCRdb's copy, which holds only in-frame ones; the method was immunoSEQ multiplex PCR. The table shows about 120,000 clones, with more than 75% occurring only once. Sequencing used peripheral blood. The source is a man in his fifties or sixties with active COVID-19.

The rearrangement joins TRBV15 to TRBJ2-5; 13 nucleotides match TRBD2. Germline CDR1 reads LNHNV; CDR2 reads YYDKDF (reference sequence). The CDR3 is made up of 16 amino acids. V gave up 5 bases and J gave up 5 bases; unmatched junction bases: 8. For the CDR3, the DNA is TGTGCCACCAGCGGGGGACTAGCGGGACCAAGCGAGACCCAGTACTTC. It is translated as CATSGGLAGPSETQYF.

The V and J genes are TRBV5-1 and TRBJ1-3; 9 positions match TRBD1. This CDR3 spans 15 amino acids. Looked up from germline, CDR1 is SGHRS and CDR2 is YFSETQ. The V segment lost 4 bases and the J segment 4 bases; nucleotides outside the gene matches: 6. In DNA form, the CDR3 reads TGCGCCAGCAGCCTACAGGGGGCGACCGGAAACACCATATATTTT. As protein: CASSLQGATGNTIYF.